Presented here are 23 T cell receptor beta chains from one specimen sequenced in a study of blood T cell repertoires in COVID-19. Clones were sequenced by immunoSEQ multiplex PCR, and TCRdb holds only the in-frame ones, with some missing. The sample yields over 200,000 clones, 75% to 90% seen once. Material for sequencing was peripheral blood. The receptor source for this set is a young woman who had recovered from COVID-19.

The CDR3 DNA reads as TGTGCCAGCAGTTTGGGGGGGGGAAGGACTGAAGCTTTCTTT. As protein: CASSLGGGRTEAFF. The genes are TRBV27 and TRBJ1-1, with a weak D call TRBD1 (5 bases). V lost 3 bases, J lost 5 bases, and 13 bases lay in between. The CDR3 extends over 14 amino acids. CDR1 is MNHEY, CDR2 SMNVEV, per germline (reference sequence).

This chain links TRBV6-6 with TRBJ1-3, with 10 positions matching TRBD1. The V gene end was trimmed by 5 bases and the J gene end by 4 bases; junction bases not matched to a gene: 14. The CDR3 has 18 amino acids. CDR1 MNHNY and CDR2 SVGAGI come from the germline V gene (reference sequence). DNA for the CDR3: TGTGCCAGCAGTCGCCGACCGGGACAGGGGAGTATAGGAAACACCATATATTTT. It encodes CASSRRPGQGSIGNTIYF.

This chain connects TRBV3-1 (or the pseudogene TRBV3-2) to TRBJ1-5, with no clear D. V lost 1 base, J lost 3 bases, and 10 bases lay in between. This CDR3 has 15 residues. Germline CDR1 reads LGHDT; CDR2 reads YNNKEL (reference sequence). The DNA for the CDR3 is TGTGCCAGCAGCCAAGGAGGCCGGTACAATCAGCCCCAGCATTTT. This sequence encodes CASSQGGRYNQPQHF.

The chain recombines TRBV5-4 with TRBJ2-3; TRBD2 agrees at 10 bases. Germline V gene lookup returns CDR1 SGHNT and CDR2 YYREEE (reference sequence). The trim removed 4 bases at V and 2 bases at J, leaving 10 bases unmatched. This CDR3 is 17 amino acids long. CDR3 region: CASSTSAGGIYTDTQYF. Here the CDR3 DNA reads TGTGCCAGCAGCACCTCAGCGGGGGGGATATACACAGATACGCAGTATTTT.

The CDR3, as DNA: TGTGCCACCAGCAGTACCGGGCTACAGGGTTTCAATCAGCCCCAGCATTTT. Residues: CATSSTGLQGFNQPQHF. The genes are TRBV15 and TRBJ1-5; the D gene is possibly TRBD1 (6 bases). This CDR3 has 17 amino acids. Per germline, CDR1 LNHNV and CDR2 YYDKDF (reference sequence). V shed 3 bases and J shed 3 bases, with 18 bases lying between them.

The chain carries TRBV5-1 and TRBJ2-1; 11 bases fit TRBD2. V dropped 6 bases and J dropped 4; count of bases not matched to a gene: 6. CDR3 length: 15 amino acids. Germline V gives CDR1 SGHRS, CDR2 YFSETQ. Written as DNA, the CDR3 is TGCGCCAGCACCACCGGGACTAGCGGTTACAATGAGCAGTTCTTC. Translating it yields CASTTGTSGYNEQFF. Full variable domain (missing parts from reference TRBV5-1 and TRBJ2-1): KAGVTQTPRYLIKTRGQQVTLSCSPISGHRSVSWYQQTPGQGLQFLFEYFSETQRNKGNFPGRFSGRQFSNSRSEMNVSTLELGDSALYLCASTTGTSGYNEQFFGPGTRLTVL.

The J gene is TRBJ2-7, the V gene TRBV5-1; 7 nucleotides agree with TRBD2. The germline V gene has CDR1 SGHRS and CDR2 YFSETQ. The CDR3 is 14 residues long. V shed 0 bases, J shed 2 bases, and the junction held 2 bases outside the gene matches. The CDR3: CASSLGDYPYEQYF. The CDR3 bases are TGCGCCAGCAGCTTGGGGGACTATCCCTACGAGCAGTACTTC.

This chain connects TRBV19 to TRBJ1-1; D is perhaps TRBD1 (5 bases). Trimming took off 3 bases at V and 5 bases at J, with 10 bases between the two ends. Germline V gene sequence: CDR1 LNHDA, CDR2 SQIVND (reference sequence). The CDR3 has 13 amino acids. The CDR3, as DNA: TGTGCCAGTAGTATTGGGGGAGGAACTGAAGCTTTCTTT. It specifies CASSIGGGTEAFF.

The chain has TRBV19 and TRBJ2-7, with 10 bases that match TRBD1. Germline CDR1 is LNHDA and CDR2 is SQIVND (reference sequence). The CDR3 totals 17 residues. After removal of 4 bases from V and 2 bases from J, the junction contained 11 bases not matched to a gene. The CDR3 DNA reads TGTGCCAGTAGTAGGGACAGGGGTAGGATGGCGCCCTACGAGCAGTACTTC. This gives the protein CASSRDRGRMAPYEQYF.

The rearrangement uses TRBV12-5 and TRBJ2-7; 10 positions agree with TRBD1. The CDR3 consists of 14 residues. J lost 4 bases, V lost 7 bases, and 7 bases had no gene match. Germline V gene sequence: CDR1 LGHNT, CDR2 FRNRAP. Written as DNA, the CDR3 is TGTGCTAGTGCCCGGGGACAGGGGACGTACGAGCAGTACTTC. Translating it yields CASARGQGTYEQYF.

This chain joins TRBV7-9 and TRBJ1-2; D not resolved. Germline assignment: CDR1 SEHNR and CDR2 FQNEAQ (reference sequence). The CDR3 loop spans 17 amino acids. Trimming left V 1 base short and J 4 bases short, with 19 bases between. The CDR3 DNA sequence: TGTGCCAGCAGCTTAGGTGCTTGGGTTGACTCCATCTATGGCTACACCTTC. Amino acids: CASSLGAWVDSIYGYTF.

The CDR3 sequence is CASSQDTTAYEQYF. CDR3 sequence (DNA): TGTGCCAGCAGCCAAGATACGACTGCGTACGAGCAGTACTTC. V and J are TRBV4-2 and TRBJ2-7; D is ambiguous. The V end lost 0 bases, the J end lost 4 bases, and 10 bases lay between the germline ends. This CDR3 contains 14 residues. Germline V CDR1 and CDR2: LGHNA, YNFKEQ.

The V call is TRBV6-5, the J call TRBJ2-1, with 7 bases lining up with TRBD2. Germline lookup yields CDR1 MNHEY and CDR2 SVGAGI. The CDR3 has 12 residues. V lost 5 bases, J lost 10 bases, and 5 bases stayed unmatched. DNA of the CDR3: TGTGCCAGCAGTAAAACTAGCGCAGAGCAGTTCTTC. It codes for CASSKTSAEQFF.

V gene TRBV19 combines with J gene TRBJ2-6; maybe TRBD1 (5 bases). Germline lookup yields CDR1 LNHDA and CDR2 SQIVND (reference sequence). The V and J ends lost 5 bases and 0 bases respectively, with 11 bases between them. The CDR3 spans 16 residues. This chain's CDR3 is CASSPWTRSGANVLTF. In nucleotides, the CDR3 is TGTGCCAGTAGTCCGTGGACACGCTCTGGGGCCAACGTCCTGACTTTC.

The gene calls are TRBV11-2 and TRBJ2-1, with 9 bases identical to TRBD2. Trimming took 5 bases from V and 7 from J; bases not matched to a gene: 6. Looked up from germline, CDR1 is SGHAT and CDR2 is FQNNGV. The CDR3 loop spans 14 amino acids. CDR3 sequence (DNA): TGTGCCAGCAGCCCGGGACTAGCCCTAAATGAGCAGTTCTTC. Translation gives CASSPGLALNEQFF.

The J gene is TRBJ2-3, the V gene TRBV6-4; 9 bases are a match to TRBD2. Unmatched junction bases numbered 5, after V lost 3 bases and J lost 4 bases. Germline V gene sequence: CDR1 MRHNA, CDR2 SNTAGT. The CDR3 totals 15 residues. CDR3 sequence: CASSDGGGAPDTQYF. The DNA of the CDR3 is TGTGCCAGCAGTGATGGCGGGGGGGCCCCAGATACGCAGTATTTT.

The chain joins TRBV4-2 to TRBJ2-2, with D maybe TRBD2 (6 bases). The V end lost 0 bases, the J end lost 2 bases, and 10 bases lay between the germline ends. Germline lookup yields CDR1 LGHNA and CDR2 YNFKEQ. The CDR3 sequence is 16 residues long. CDR3 region: CASSQEVAVNTGELFF. The CDR3 DNA reads as TGTGCCAGCAGCCAAGAAGTAGCGGTTAACACCGGGGAGCTGTTTTTT.

The V and J genes are TRBV19 and TRBJ2-7; 9 positions match TRBD1. Germline V CDR1 and CDR2: LNHDA, SQIVND (reference sequence). V dropped 3 bases and J dropped 2; count of bases not matched to a gene: 11. This CDR3 has 17 residues. Here the CDR3 reads CASSIGTGINQPYEQYF. The DNA of the CDR3 is TGTGCCAGTAGTATTGGGACAGGGATTAACCAACCCTACGAGCAGTACTTC.

The rearrangement links TRBV27 to TRBJ2-3; 7 nucleotides line up with TRBD2. This CDR3 is built from 16 residues. The germline gives CDR1 MNHEY, CDR2 SMNVEV (reference sequence). Unmatched junction bases numbered 5, after V lost 1 base and J lost 1 base. The CDR3 DNA reads TGTGCCAGCAGTTTATTAGGGGCGGGGGGCACAGATACGCAGTATTTT. This gives the protein CASSLLGAGGTDTQYF.

The chain combines TRBV18 with TRBJ1-2; perhaps TRBD1 as D (6 bases). Trimming removed 3 bases from V and 4 bases from J, with 9 bases in between. This CDR3 spans 13 amino acids. The germline CDR1 and CDR2 sequences are KGHSH and LQKENI. CDR3 sequence reads: CASSPKDSYGYTF. The CDR3 DNA reads as TGTGCCAGCTCACCTAAGGACAGCTATGGCTACACCTTC.

This rearrangement joins TRBV7-9 to TRBJ2-7, with TRBD1 matching over 7 bases. V dropped 4 bases and J dropped 3; count of bases not matched to a gene: 6. The germline CDR1 and CDR2 sequences are SEHNR and FQNEAQ (reference sequence). CDR3 length: 14 residues. The CDR3 DNA sequence: TGTGCCAGCAGCTCTAAAGGACAGGTCTACGAGCAGTACTTC. The encoded protein is CASSSKGQVYEQYF.

This clone was detected only once. This rearrangement joins TRBV24-1 to TRBJ2-1; 9 nucleotides line up with TRBD2. J gave up 4 bases and V 3 bases, and 6 bases lay outside the gene matches. This CDR3 comprises 16 residues. In germline, CDR1 is KGHDR, CDR2 SFDVKD. DNA for the CDR3: TGTGCCACCAGTGATGGCGGGGGGGCAGGGTACAATGAGCAGTTCTTC. It encodes CATSDGGGAGYNEQFF.

This chain uses TRBV9 with TRBJ2-1, with 8 bases identical to TRBD2. J was trimmed by 0 bases and V by 4 bases; bases with no gene match: 9. Germline assignment: CDR1 SGDLS and CDR2 YYNGEE. This CDR3 has 17 amino acids. The CDR3 sequence is CASSLLSGGISYNEQFF. The CDR3 DNA sequence: TGTGCCAGCAGCCTCCTCAGCGGGGGAATCTCCTACAATGAGCAGTTCTTC.